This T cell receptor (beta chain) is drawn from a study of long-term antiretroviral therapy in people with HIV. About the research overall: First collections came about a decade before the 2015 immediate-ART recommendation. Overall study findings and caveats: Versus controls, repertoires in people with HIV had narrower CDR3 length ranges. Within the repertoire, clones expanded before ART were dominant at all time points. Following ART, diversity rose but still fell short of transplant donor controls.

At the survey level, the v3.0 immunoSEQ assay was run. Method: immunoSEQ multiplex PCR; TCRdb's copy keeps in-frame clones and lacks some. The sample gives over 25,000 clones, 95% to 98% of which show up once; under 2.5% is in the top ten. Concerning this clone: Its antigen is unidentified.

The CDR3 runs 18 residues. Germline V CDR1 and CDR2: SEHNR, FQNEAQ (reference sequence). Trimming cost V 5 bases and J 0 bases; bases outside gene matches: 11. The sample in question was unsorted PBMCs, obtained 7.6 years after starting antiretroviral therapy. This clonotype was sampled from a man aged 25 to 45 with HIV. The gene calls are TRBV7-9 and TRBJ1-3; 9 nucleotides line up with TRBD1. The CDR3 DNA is TGTGCCAGCAGCCCGGGACAGGGCACATCCAACTCTGGAAACACCATATATTTT. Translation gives CASSPGQGTSNSGNTIYF.